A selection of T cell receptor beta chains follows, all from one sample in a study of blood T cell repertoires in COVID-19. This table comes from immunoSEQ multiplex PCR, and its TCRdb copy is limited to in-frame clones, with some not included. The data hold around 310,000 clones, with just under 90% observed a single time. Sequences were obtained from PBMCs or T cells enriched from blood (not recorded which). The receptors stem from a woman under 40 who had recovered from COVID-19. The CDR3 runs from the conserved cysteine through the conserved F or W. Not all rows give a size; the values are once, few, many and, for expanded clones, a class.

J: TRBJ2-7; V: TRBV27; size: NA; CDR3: CASSLRVRETRIPGTSGRTRNF
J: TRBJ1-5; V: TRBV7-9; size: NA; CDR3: CASSLSGINQPQHF
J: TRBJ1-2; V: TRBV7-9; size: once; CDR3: CASSLGLIYGYTF
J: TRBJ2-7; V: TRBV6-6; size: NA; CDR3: CASSNGQRATSYEQYF
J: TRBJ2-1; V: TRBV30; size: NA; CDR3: CAWSRTSSYNEQFF
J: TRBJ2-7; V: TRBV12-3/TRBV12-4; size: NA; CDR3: CASSLGTTYEQYF
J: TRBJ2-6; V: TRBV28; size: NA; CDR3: CASSPGVSGANVLTF
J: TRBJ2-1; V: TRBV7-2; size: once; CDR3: CASSLKLAGVYNEQFF
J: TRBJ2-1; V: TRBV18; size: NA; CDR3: CASSPQGAPYNEQFF
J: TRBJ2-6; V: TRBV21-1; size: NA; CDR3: CASSKALRVMFSGANVLTF
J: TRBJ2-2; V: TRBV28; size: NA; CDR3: CASSSYSTGVDTGELFF
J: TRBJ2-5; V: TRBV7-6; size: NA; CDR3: CASSASQETQYF
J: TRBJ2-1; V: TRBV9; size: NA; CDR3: CASSVPIAGGPPNEQFF
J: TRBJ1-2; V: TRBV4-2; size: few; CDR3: CASSRTDRAGGYTF
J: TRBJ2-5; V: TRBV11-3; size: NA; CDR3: CASSPRQGQETQYF
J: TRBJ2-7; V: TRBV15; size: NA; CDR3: CATSLGRDYEQYF
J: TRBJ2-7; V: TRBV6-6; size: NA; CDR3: CASSWGVAESSYEQYF
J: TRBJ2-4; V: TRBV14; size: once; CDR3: CASSQEGLAGTWRKNIQYF
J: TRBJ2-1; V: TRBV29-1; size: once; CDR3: CSVGFGSWEIPSGSGPNEQFF
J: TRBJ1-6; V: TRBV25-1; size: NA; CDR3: CASSLGHKSPLHF
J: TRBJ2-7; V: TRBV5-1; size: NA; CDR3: CASSLVNAAAYEQYF
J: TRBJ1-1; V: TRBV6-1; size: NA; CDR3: CASSEWGGVTEAFF